Described below is a single TCR beta chain sequence and its context. Relying on iRepertoire HTBI primers and Arm-PCR of CDR3 regions, the team built TCR beta libraries. TCRdb itself ran the multiplex PCR reads through MiXCR, one entry per CDR3 protein. The profile shows approximately 470,000 distinct CDR3 sequences, around 15% of them singletons. The time point denotes: newly diagnosed GD, antithyroid drugs for less than 3 months. Making the TCR library involved RNA that had been extracted from PBMCs. This record belongs to a study of regulatory T cells in long-lasting Graves disease. The CDR3 runs to 14 residues. Deletions cut 2 bases from V and 3 bases from J, with 14 bases between. Germline lookup yields CDR1 SQVTM and CDR2 ANQGSEA. In addition, the sample was reused for a study of T cells in Graves' hyperthyroidism and ophthalmopathy. This second report adds: In the first-round RT-PCR of the TCR CDR3, the HTBI primer set was used.

The sequences come from peripheral blood mononuclear cells (PBMCs), collected at new diagnosis, from a patient treated with antithyroid drugs. V is TRBV29-1 and J is TRBJ2-7; possible D gene TRBD1, 5 bases. This receptor was obtained from a man aged 40-49 years with Graves disease. The chain's CDR3 is CSVERDSKDYEQYF. Written as DNA, the CDR3 is TGCAGCGTTGAAAGAGACAGTAAGGACTACGAGCAGTACTTC.